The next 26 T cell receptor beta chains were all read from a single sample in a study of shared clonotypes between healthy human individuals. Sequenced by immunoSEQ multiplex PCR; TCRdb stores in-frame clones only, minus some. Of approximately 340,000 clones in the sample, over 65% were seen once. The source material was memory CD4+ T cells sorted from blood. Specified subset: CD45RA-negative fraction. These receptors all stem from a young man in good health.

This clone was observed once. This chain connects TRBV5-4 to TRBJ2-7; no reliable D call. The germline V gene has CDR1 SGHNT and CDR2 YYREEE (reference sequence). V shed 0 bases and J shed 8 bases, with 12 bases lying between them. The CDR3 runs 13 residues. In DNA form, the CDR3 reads TGTGCCAGCAGCTTGGGCGCCAACTCGCAGCAGTACTTC. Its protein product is CASSLGANSQQYF.

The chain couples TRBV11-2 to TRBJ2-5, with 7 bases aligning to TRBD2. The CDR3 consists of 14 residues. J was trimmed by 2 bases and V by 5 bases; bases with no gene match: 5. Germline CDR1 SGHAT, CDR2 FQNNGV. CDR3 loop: CASSPTSDQETQYF. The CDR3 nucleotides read TGTGCCAGCAGCCCTACTAGCGATCAAGAGACCCAGTACTTC. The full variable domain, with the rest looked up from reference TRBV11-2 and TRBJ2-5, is EAGVAQSPRYKIIEKRQSVAFWCNPISGHATLYWYQQILGQGPKLLIQFQNNGVVDDSQLPKDRFSAERLKGVDSTLKIQPAKLEDSAVYLCASSPTSDQETQYFGPGTRLLVL.

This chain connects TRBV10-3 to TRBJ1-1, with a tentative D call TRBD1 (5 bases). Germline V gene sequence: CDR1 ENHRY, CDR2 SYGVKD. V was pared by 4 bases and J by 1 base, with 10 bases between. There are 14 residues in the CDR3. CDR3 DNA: TGTGCCATCAGTGCCCGGGACGGGAACACTGAAGCTTTCTTT. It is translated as CAISARDGNTEAFF.

CDR3 nucleotides: TGTGCCAGCAGTTCCGGGACGGTAAATGAAAAACTGTTTTTT. Its translation is CASSSGTVNEKLFF. The chain joins TRBV28 to TRBJ1-4; tentative D call: TRBD1 (5 bases). CDR3 size: 14 residues. Germline V CDR1 and CDR2: MDHEN, SYDVKM. The V and J ends lost 4 bases and 5 bases respectively, with 11 bases between them.

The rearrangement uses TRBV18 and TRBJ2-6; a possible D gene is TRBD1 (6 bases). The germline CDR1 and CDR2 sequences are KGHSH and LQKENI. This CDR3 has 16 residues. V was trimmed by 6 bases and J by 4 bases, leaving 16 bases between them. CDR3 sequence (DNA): TGTGCCAGCTCCCTGGTTGTGGGGGCCGGGGCCAACGTCCTGACTTTC. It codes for CASSLVVGAGANVLTF.

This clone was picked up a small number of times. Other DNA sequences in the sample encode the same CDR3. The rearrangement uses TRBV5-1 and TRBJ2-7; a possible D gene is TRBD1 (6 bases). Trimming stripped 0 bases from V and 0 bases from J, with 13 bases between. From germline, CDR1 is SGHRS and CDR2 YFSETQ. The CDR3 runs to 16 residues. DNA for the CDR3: TGCGCCAGCAGCTTGGCCCCGACAGGAGACTCCTACGAGCAGTACTTC. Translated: CASSLAPTGDSYEQYF.

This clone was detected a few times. CDR3 coding DNA: TGTGCCAGCAGCCTTAGGGACAGCACCTTATACGAGCAGTACTTC. Translated: CASSLRDSTLYEQYF. The chain recombines TRBV14 with TRBJ2-7; 7 bases agree with TRBD1. CDR3 length: 15 amino acids. V shed 4 bases and J 4 bases; nucleotides not matched to a gene: 10. Germline-derived CDR1 and CDR2 are SGHDN and FVKESK.

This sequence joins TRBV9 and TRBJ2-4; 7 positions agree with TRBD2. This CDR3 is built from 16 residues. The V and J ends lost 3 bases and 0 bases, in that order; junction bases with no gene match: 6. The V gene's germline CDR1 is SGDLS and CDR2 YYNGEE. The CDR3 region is CASSDDIAGAKNIQYF. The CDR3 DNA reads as TGTGCCAGCAGCGATGATATAGCGGGAGCCAAAAACATTCAGTACTTC. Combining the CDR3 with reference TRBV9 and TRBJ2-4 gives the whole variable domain DSGVTQTPKHLITATGQRVTLRCSPRSGDLSVYWYQQSLDQGLQFLIQYYNGEERAKGNILERFSAQQFPDLHSELNLSSLELGDSALYFCASSDDIAGAKNIQYFGAGTRLSVL.

CDR3 nucleotides: TGTGCCAGCTCACCCCTACGGGATAGAACAGATACGCAGTATTTT. Translating gives CASSPLRDRTDTQYF. This chain links TRBV18 with TRBJ2-3, with D possibly being TRBD2 (5 bases). CDR3 length equals 15 residues. V lost 3 bases, J lost 3 bases, and 13 bases lay in between. Germline CDR1 KGHSH, CDR2 LQKENI.

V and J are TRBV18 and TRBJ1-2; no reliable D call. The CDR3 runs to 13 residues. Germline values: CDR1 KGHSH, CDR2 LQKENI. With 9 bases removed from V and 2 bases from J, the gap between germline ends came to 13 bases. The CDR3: CASSAAGNYGYTF. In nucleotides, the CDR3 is TGTGCCAGTTCTGCGGCTGGGAACTATGGCTACACCTTC.

The CDR3 here is CSVRLAGGATDTQYF. CDR3 DNA sequence: TGCAGCGTCAGACTAGCGGGAGGAGCCACAGATACGCAGTATTTT. The chain has TRBV29-1 and TRBJ2-3; 13 bases are shared with TRBD2. Germline CDR1 is SQVTM and CDR2 is ANQGSEA. J was trimmed by 2 bases and V by 6 bases; bases with no gene match: 5. This CDR3 is 15 amino acids long.

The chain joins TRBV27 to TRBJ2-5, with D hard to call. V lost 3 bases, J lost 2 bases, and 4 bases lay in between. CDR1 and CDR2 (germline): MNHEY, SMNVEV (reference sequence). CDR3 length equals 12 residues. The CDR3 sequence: CASSFRQETQYF. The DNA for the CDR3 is TGTGCCAGCAGTTTTAGGCAAGAGACCCAGTACTTC.

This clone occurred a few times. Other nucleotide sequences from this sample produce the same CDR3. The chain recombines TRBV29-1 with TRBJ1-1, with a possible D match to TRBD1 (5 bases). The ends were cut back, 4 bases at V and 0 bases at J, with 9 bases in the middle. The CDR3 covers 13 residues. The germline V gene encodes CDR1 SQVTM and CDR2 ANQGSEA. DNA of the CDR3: TGCAGCGTTGGGGGCGGGATGAACACTGAAGCTTTCTTT. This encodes CSVGGGMNTEAFF.

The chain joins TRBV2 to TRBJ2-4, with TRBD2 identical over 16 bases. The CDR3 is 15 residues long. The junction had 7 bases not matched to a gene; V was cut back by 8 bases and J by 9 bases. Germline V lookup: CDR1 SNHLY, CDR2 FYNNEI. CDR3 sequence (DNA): TGTGCCAGCGCTGGGACTAGCGGGAGGGTCGGCATTCAGTACTTC. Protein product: CASAGTSGRVGIQYF.

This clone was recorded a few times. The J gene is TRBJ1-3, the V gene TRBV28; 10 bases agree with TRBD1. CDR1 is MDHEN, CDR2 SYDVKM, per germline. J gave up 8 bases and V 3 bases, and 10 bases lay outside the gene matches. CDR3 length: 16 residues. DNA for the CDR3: TGTGCCAGCAGTTTGGCTTCTGGGGACAGGGGAGACACCATATATTTT. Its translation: CASSLASGDRGDTIYF.

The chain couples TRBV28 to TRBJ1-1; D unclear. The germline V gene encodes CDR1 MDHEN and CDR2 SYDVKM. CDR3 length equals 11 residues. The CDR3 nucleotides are TGTGGGACCGGTGTGAACACTGAAGCTTTCTTT. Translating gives CGTGVNTEAFF.

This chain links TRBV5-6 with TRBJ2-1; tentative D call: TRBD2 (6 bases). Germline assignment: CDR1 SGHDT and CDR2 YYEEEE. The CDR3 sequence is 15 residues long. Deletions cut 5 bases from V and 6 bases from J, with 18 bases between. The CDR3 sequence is CASRIFLAPVNEQFF. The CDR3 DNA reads TGTGCCAGCAGGATATTTCTAGCGCCAGTCAATGAGCAGTTCTTC.

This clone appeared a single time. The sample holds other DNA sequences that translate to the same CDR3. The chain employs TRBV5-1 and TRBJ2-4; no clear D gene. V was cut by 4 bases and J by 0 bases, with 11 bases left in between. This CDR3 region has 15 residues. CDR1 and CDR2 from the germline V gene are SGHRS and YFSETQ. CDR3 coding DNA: TGCGCCAGCAGCCCGGGTGGTCTAGCCAAAAACATTCAGTACTTC. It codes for CASSPGGLAKNIQYF.

The chain's CDR3 is CASSGLGLYEAFF. For the CDR3, the DNA is TGTGCCAGCAGTGGACTGGGCCTATATGAAGCTTTCTTT. The chain links TRBV25-1 to TRBJ1-1; D is unresolved. In germline, CDR1 is MGHDK, CDR2 SYGVNS. V shed 4 bases and J shed 7 bases, with 13 bases lying between them. The CDR3 length is 13 residues.

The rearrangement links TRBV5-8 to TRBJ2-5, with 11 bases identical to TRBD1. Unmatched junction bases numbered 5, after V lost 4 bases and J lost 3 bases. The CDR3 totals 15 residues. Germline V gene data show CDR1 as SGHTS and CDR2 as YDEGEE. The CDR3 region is CASSRLGQGEETQYF. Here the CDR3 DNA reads TGTGCCAGCAGCCGCCTGGGACAGGGGGAAGAGACCCAGTACTTC.

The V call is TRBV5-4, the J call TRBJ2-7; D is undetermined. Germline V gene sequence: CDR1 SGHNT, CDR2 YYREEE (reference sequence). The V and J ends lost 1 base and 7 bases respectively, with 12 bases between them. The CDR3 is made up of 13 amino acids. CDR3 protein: CASSLSSQREQYF. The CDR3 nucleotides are TGTGCCAGCAGCTTGTCTTCCCAGAGGGAGCAGTACTTC.

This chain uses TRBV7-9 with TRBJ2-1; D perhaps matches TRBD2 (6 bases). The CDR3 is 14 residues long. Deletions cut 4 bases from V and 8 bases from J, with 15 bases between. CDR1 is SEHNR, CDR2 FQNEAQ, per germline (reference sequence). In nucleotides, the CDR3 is TGTGCCAGCAGCTCCGGGACTGGTTCGGATGAGCAGTTCTTC. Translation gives CASSSGTGSDEQFF.

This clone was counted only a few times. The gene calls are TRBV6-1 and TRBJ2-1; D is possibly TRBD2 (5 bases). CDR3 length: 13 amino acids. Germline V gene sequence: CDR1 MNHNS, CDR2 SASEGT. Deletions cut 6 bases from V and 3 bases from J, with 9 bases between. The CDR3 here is CASREAGYNEQFF. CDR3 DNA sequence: TGTGCCAGCAGGGAGGCGGGCTACAATGAGCAGTTCTTC.

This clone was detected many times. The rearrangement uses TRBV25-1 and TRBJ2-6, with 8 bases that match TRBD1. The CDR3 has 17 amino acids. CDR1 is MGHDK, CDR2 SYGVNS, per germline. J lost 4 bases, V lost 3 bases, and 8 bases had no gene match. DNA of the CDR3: TGTGCCAGCAGTGATCCAGGGGGCGCGTTGGGGGCCAACGTCCTGACTTTC. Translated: CASSDPGGALGANVLTF.

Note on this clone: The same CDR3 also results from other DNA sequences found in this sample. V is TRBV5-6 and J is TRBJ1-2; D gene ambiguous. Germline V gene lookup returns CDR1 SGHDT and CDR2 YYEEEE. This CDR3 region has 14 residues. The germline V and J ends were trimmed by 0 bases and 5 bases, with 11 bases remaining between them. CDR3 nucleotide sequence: TGTGCCAGCAGCTTGGTCAGGCAGAGGTATGGCTACACCTTC. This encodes CASSLVRQRYGYTF.

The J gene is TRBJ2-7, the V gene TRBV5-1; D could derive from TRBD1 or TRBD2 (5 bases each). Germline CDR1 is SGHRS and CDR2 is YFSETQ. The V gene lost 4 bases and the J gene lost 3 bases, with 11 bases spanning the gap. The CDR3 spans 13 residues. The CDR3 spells CASSQGPNYEQYF. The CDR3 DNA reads TGCGCCAGCAGCCAGGGACCGAACTACGAGCAGTACTTC.